The T cell receptor (beta chain) described here comes from a study of T cell clonality in common variable immunodeficiency. Both groups were predominantly of Caucasian heritage. General study findings and limits: In common variable immunodeficiency, TCR beta chains reportedly carried fewer deletions and N-nucleotide insertions.

This clone was detected many times. Antigen: not known. Coverage ceases 3 residues before the CDR3 finishes, and the germline J gene fills in the end. Germline loops: CDR1 KGHSH, CDR2 LQKENI. There are 14 residues in the CDR3. Sequencing used immunoSEQ multiplex PCR; TCRdb keeps in-frame clones, though not all of them. The table lists tens of thousands of clones, no singletons, with approximately 3.6% in the top ten. The chain is built from TRBV18 and TRBJ2-3; D ambiguous. Source material: peripheral blood mononuclear cells. This receptor was identified in a person between 18 and 75 years old in good health. Partial CDR3 DNA: TGTGCCAGCTCACCTGGCTCCTCCCAAGAGACG. This gives the protein CASSPGSSQET. In full, the CDR3 is CASSPGSSQETQYF.